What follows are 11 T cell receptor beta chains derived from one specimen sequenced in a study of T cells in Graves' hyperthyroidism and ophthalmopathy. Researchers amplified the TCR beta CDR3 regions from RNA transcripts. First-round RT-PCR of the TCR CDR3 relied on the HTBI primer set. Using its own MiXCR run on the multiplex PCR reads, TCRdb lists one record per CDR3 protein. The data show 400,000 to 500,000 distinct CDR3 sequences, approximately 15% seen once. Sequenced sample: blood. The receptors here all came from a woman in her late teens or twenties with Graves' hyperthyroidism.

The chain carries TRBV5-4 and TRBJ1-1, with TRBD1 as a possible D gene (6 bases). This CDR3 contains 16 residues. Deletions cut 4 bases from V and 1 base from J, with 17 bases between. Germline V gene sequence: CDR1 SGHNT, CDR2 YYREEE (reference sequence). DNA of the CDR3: TGTGCCAGCAGCCCTGAACAGGGTCGAAGGAACACTGAAGCTTTCTTT. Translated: CASSPEQGRRNTEAFF.

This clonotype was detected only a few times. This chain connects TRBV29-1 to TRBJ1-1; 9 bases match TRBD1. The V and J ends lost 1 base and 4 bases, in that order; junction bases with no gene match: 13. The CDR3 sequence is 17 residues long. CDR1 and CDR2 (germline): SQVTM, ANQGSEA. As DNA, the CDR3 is TGCAGCGTTGAAGTCCGGGACAGGGTAGCGGTTGCCACTGAAGCTTTCTTT. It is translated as CSVEVRDRVAVATEAFF.

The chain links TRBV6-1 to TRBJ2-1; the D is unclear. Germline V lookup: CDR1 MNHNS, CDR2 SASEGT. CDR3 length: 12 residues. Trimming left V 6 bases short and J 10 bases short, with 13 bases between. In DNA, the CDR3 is TGTGCCAGCAGGTATACAAACCTAGAGCAGTTCTTC. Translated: CASRYTNLEQFF.

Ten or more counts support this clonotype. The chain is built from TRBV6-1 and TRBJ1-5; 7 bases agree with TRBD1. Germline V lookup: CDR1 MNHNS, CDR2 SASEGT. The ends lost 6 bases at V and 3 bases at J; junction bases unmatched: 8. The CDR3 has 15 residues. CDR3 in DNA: TGTGCCAGCAGCCGGAGACAGGGCAACAATCAGCCCCAGCATTTT. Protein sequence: CASSRRQGNNQPQHF.

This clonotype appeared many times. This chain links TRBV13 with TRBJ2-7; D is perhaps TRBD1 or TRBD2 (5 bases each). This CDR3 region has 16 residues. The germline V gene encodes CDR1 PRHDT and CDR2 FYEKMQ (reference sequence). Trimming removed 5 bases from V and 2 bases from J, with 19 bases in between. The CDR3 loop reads CASSAGRLGTPYEQYF. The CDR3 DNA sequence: TGTGCCAGCAGCGCAGGCCGGCTCGGGACCCCCTACGAGCAGTACTTC.

The DNA of the CDR3 is TGTGCCAGCAGCCAACACCAGACAGGGCGACGTGGCCAGCCCCAGCATTTT. Residues: CASSQHQTGRRGQPQHF. The gene calls are TRBV11-1 and TRBJ1-5; TRBD1 agrees at 7 bases. The V segment lost 5 bases and the J segment 7 bases; nucleotides outside the gene matches: 17. Germline values: CDR1 SGHAT, CDR2 FQDESV (reference sequence). The CDR3 sequence is 17 residues long.

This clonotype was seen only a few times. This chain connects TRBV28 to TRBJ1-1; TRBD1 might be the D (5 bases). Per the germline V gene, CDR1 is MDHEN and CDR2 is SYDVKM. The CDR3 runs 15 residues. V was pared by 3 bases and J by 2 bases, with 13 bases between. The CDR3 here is CASSLIRGINTEAFF. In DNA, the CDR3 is TGTGCCAGCAGTTTGATTAGGGGAATTAACACTGAAGCTTTCTTT.

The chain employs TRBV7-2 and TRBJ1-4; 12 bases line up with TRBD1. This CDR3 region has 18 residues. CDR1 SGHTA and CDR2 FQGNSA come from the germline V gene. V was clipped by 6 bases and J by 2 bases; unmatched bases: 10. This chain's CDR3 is CASSPGQGAVRTNEKLFF. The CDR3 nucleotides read TGTGCCAGCAGTCCGGGACAGGGGGCCGTCAGGACTAATGAAAAACTGTTTTTT.

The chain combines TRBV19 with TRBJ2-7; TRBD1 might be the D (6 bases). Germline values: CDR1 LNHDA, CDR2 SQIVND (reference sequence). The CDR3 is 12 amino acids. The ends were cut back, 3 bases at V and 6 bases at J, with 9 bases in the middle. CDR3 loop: CASSIVGGEQYF. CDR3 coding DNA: TGTGCCAGTAGTATCGTAGGGGGCGAGCAGTACTTC.

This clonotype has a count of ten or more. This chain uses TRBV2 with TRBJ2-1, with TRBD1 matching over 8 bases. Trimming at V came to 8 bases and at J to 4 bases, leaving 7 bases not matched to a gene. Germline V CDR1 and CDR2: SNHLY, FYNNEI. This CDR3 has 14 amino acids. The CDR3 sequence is CASELGQGYNEQFF. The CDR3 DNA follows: TGTGCCAGCGAATTAGGACAGGGATACAATGAGCAGTTCTTC.

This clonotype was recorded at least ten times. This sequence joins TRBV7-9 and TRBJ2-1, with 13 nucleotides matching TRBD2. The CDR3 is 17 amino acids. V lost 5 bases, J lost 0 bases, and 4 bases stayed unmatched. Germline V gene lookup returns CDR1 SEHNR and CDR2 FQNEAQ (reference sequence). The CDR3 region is CASSPRTSGSSYNEQFF. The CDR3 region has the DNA TGTGCCAGCAGCCCCAGGACTAGCGGGAGCTCCTACAATGAGCAGTTCTTC.